These 14 T cell receptor beta chains originate from one sample sequenced in a study of blood T cell repertoires in COVID-19. Using immunoSEQ multiplex PCR, the repertoire was profiled, and TCRdb retains in-frame clones only, with some absent. The sample records tens of thousands of clones, 85% to 90% being singletons. The sample comprised peripheral blood. The receptors come from a woman aged 55-70 years with active COVID-19.

The V call is TRBV18, the J call TRBJ1-1, with a tentative D call TRBD1 (5 bases). Trimming stripped 0 bases from V and 4 bases from J, with 12 bases between. The CDR3 length is 15 residues. Germline V gene data show CDR1 as KGHSH and CDR2 as LQKENI. CDR3 sequence: CASSPPDTVTTEAFF. The DNA for the CDR3 is TGTGCCAGCTCACCACCGGACACGGTTACCACTGAAGCTTTCTTT.

The rearrangement links TRBV11-2 to TRBJ1-2; TRBD1 matches at 7 bases. Germline CDR1 SGHAT, CDR2 FQNNGV. The CDR3 runs to 17 residues. Germline trimming cut 0 bases from V and 3 bases from J; bases unmatched to any gene: 10. In DNA form, the CDR3 reads TGTGCCAGCAGCTTAGATTACCCAGGGGGGACAGACTATGGCTACACCTTC. Translated, it gives CASSLDYPGGTDYGYTF. Based on the CDR3 plus reference TRBV11-2 and TRBJ1-2, the full variable domain is EAGVAQSPRYKIIEKRQSVAFWCNPISGHATLYWYQQILGQGPKLLIQFQNNGVVDDSQLPKDRFSAERLKGVDSTLKIQPAKLEDSAVYLCASSLDYPGGTDYGYTFGSGTRLTVV.

In regard to this clone: An end of the junction differs from the germline gene, which may be a read error. V is TRBV27 and J is TRBJ2-1, with 8 positions matching TRBD2. Germline V gene sequence: CDR1 MNHEY, CDR2 SMNVEV (reference sequence). This CDR3 spans 18 amino acids. In nucleotides, the CDR3 is TGTGCCAGCAGCTCGTTGGCAGGTCCATTAGCGGGGCCTCCCCCGGAGGTCTTC. The encoded protein is CASSSLAGPLAGPPPEVF.

The chain combines TRBV2 with TRBJ1-1; 8 bases line up with TRBD1. The trim removed 5 bases at V and 0 bases at J, leaving 8 bases unmatched. The CDR3 runs to 16 residues. The V gene's germline CDR1 is SNHLY and CDR2 FYNNEI. DNA of the CDR3: TGTGCCAGCAGTCTCGAGACAGGGGATTTGAACACTGAAGCTTTCTTT. Amino acid sequence: CASSLETGDLNTEAFF.

This chain joins TRBV28 and TRBJ2-7; D may be TRBD1 (5 bases). The V end was cut by 3 bases, the J end by 6 bases, with 12 bases between. In germline, CDR1 is MDHEN, CDR2 SYDVKM. The CDR3 totals 13 residues. The CDR3 region is CASSFPPGFEQYF. CDR3 sequence (DNA): TGTGCCAGCAGTTTTCCCCCAGGGTTCGAGCAGTACTTC.

This clone was recorded only once. The rearrangement uses TRBV19 and TRBJ2-2; D is undetermined. V gave up 7 bases and J gave up 4 bases, with 16 bases separating them. Germline V lookup: CDR1 LNHDA, CDR2 SQIVND (reference sequence). This CDR3 contains 15 residues. The CDR3 DNA is TGTGCCAGTACGCGACAATCGCCTGCCACCGGGGAGCTGTTTTTT. It is translated as CASTRQSPATGELFF.

The chain joins TRBV4-1 to TRBJ2-2, with D hard to call. CDR3 size: 15 residues. The germline V gene has CDR1 MGHRA and CDR2 YSYEKL. V was pared by 0 bases and J by 4 bases, with 9 bases between. CDR3 sequence (DNA): TGCGCCAGCAGCCAAGATCCTCCGTTCACCGGGGAGCTGTTTTTT. The encoded protein is CASSQDPPFTGELFF.

This chain connects TRBV7-9 to TRBJ2-7; D is perhaps TRBD1 (6 bases). CDR1 is SEHNR and CDR2 is FQNEAQ in the germline V gene (reference sequence). The CDR3 loop spans 14 amino acids. V gave up 4 bases and J gave up 2 bases, with 12 bases separating them. CDR3 loop: CASSSTGTPYEQYF. In nucleotides, the CDR3 is TGTGCCAGCAGCTCTACCGGGACACCCTACGAGCAGTACTTC.

V and J are TRBV2 and TRBJ2-7, with 11 bases fitting TRBD2. J gave up 2 bases and V 2 bases, and 5 bases lay outside the gene matches. The CDR3 is made up of 16 amino acids. Germline V gives CDR1 SNHLY, CDR2 FYNNEI. CDR3: CASSELAGGPTYEQYF. The CDR3 nucleotides are TGTGCCAGCAGTGAACTAGCGGGAGGCCCTACCTACGAGCAGTACTTC. The full variable domain, completed using reference TRBV2 and TRBJ2-7, is EPEVTQTPSHQVTQMGQEVILRCVPISNHLYFYWYRQILGQKVEFLVSFYNNEISEKSEIFDDQFSVERPDGSNFTLKIRSTKLEDSAMYFCASSELAGGPTYEQYFGPGTRLTVT.

The rearrangement joins TRBV9 to TRBJ1-2; 7 bases line up with TRBD1. This CDR3 region has 13 residues. Looked up from germline, CDR1 is SGDLS and CDR2 is YYNGEE. J lost 8 bases, V lost 4 bases, and 8 bases had no gene match. In DNA form, the CDR3 reads TGTGCCAGCAGCCCCCGGACAGGACAGGGCTACACCTTC. This encodes CASSPRTGQGYTF.

The chain joins TRBV28 to TRBJ1-1, with 8 bases aligning to TRBD1. The germline CDR1 and CDR2 sequences are MDHEN and SYDVKM. The junction had 8 bases not matched to a gene; V was cut back by 1 base and J by 10 bases. There are 14 residues in the CDR3. The CDR3 coding sequence is TGTGCCAGCAGTTTATTAGGAGACAGGGGACCAGCTTTCTTT. Residues: CASSLLGDRGPAFF.

This clone was seen just once. This rearrangement joins TRBV7-2 to TRBJ2-7; perhaps TRBD2 as D (5 bases). Between the trimmed V and J ends, which lost 2 bases and 3 bases, there was a span of 17 bases. The CDR3 runs 16 residues. Germline lookup yields CDR1 SGHTA and CDR2 FQGNSA. CDR3 loop: CASSLFVLAGGYEQYF. The DNA of the CDR3 is TGTGCCAGCAGCTTATTTGTTCTGGCGGGCGGCTACGAGCAGTACTTC.

The rearrangement uses TRBV29-1 and TRBJ2-4, with 7 bases matching TRBD2. This CDR3 contains 13 residues. CDR1 and CDR2 (germline): SQVTM, ANQGSEA. Trimming at V came to 2 bases and at J to 2 bases, leaving 0 bases not matched to a gene. The CDR3 loop is CSVESGTKNIQYF. The CDR3 coding sequence is TGCAGCGTTGAAAGCGGGACCAAAAACATTCAGTACTTC.

This chain links TRBV2 with TRBJ2-3, with 9 bases identical to TRBD2. Trimming cost V 6 bases and J 1 base; bases outside gene matches: 14. Per germline, CDR1 SNHLY and CDR2 FYNNEI. The CDR3 is made up of 18 amino acids. The DNA for the CDR3 is TGTGCCAGCAGGGAACACCGCGCGGGAGGGCAGGGCACAGATACGCAGTATTTT. Encoded protein: CASREHRAGGQGTDTQYF.